Each of the 8 T cell receptor beta chains below was sequenced from the same sample in a study of T cell repertoires in cytomegalovirus infection. TCRdb recomputed calls from the reads with MiXCR, one row per CDR3 protein. This sample has some 220,000 distinct CDR3 sequences, with around 6.2% found just once. What was sequenced was PBMCs. These receptors all come from a human donor in good health (CMV status not recorded). Some clones in this sample may be carry-over from other donors' samples.

Ten or more counts support this clonotype. The chain employs TRBV6-6 and TRBJ2-3, with 9 bases that match TRBD2. Germline V gives CDR1 MNHNY, CDR2 SVGAGI (reference sequence). The CDR3 runs 16 residues. J lost 2 bases, V lost 5 bases, and 8 bases had no gene match. CDR3 loop: CASSAFAGGVTDTQYF. CDR3 sequence (DNA): TGTGCCAGCAGTGCGTTTGCGGGGGGGGTCACAGATACGCAGTATTTT.

The CDR3 DNA reads as TGTGCCATCAGTGATGCCGACAGGGTATTCGGAAACACCATATATTTT. Its protein product is CAISDADRVFGNTIYF. The V gene is TRBV10-3, the J gene TRBJ1-3, with TRBD1 matching 7 bases. CDR1 and CDR2 (germline): ENHRY, SYGVKD. The CDR3 sequence is 16 residues long. The junction had 9 bases not matched to a gene; V was cut back by 3 bases and J by 4 bases.

The sample holds a few counts of this clonotype. The chain couples TRBV2 to TRBJ2-7; no definite D call. Deletions cut 5 bases from V and 6 bases from J, with 14 bases between. Germline loops: CDR1 SNHLY, CDR2 FYNNEI. The CDR3 loop spans 13 amino acids. CDR3 sequence: CASSSQFQSEQYF. CDR3 bases: TGTGCCAGCAGTTCCCAATTTCAGAGCGAGCAGTACTTC. The entire variable domain, with the rest obtained from reference TRBV2 and TRBJ2-7, is as follows: EPEVTQTPSHQVTQMGQEVILRCVPISNHLYFYWYRQILGQKVEFLVSFYNNEISEKSEIFDDQFSVERPDGSNFTLKIRSTKLEDSAMYFCASSSQFQSEQYFGPGTRLTVT.

Turning to this clonotype: A much larger clone differs from this one at a single base, so this may be a read error. This chain uses TRBV5-4 with TRBJ2-2, with D maybe TRBD1 (6 bases). V lost 4 bases and J lost 3, with 19 bases in between. The CDR3 is 17 residues long. Looked up from germline, CDR1 is SGHNT and CDR2 is YYREEE (reference sequence). CDR3 in DNA: TGTGCCAGCAGCCCGGCAGGGCAGGGGTCCCACACCGGGGAGCTGTTTTTT. Translating it yields CASSPAGQGSHTGELFF.

This clonotype was detected many times. The gene calls are TRBV28 and TRBJ2-3; D unresolved. This CDR3 region has 13 residues. V lost 7 bases to trimming and J lost 4 bases, with 12 bases between them. From germline, CDR1 is MDHEN and CDR2 SYDVKM. CDR3 in DNA: TGTGCCAGCAAGAAGCTAGGTCCAGATACGCAGTATTTT. It codes for CASKKLGPDTQYF.

This clonotype appeared many times. This chain joins TRBV20-1 and TRBJ2-7, with D uncertain. Germline V gene data show CDR1 as DFQATT and CDR2 as SNEGSKA (reference sequence). The CDR3 runs 14 residues. Trimming took 6 bases from V and 5 from J, leaving 20 bases between them. CDR3 in amino acids: CSAPSLGIGHEQYF. Written as DNA, the CDR3 is TGCAGTGCCCCCTCCCTGGGGATCGGTCACGAGCAGTACTTC.

In this sample, this clonotype turned up many times. The chain uses TRBV2 and TRBJ2-1; 7 bases agree with TRBD1. The germline CDR1 and CDR2 sequences are SNHLY and FYNNEI. The CDR3 sequence is 13 residues long. V was clipped by 11 bases and J by 4 bases; unmatched bases: 8. CDR3 DNA sequence: TGTGCCGGCTCCGGGACAGAATACAATGAGCAGTTCTTC. It translates to CAGSGTEYNEQFF.

This clonotype was seen ten or more times. The chain has TRBV7-6 and TRBJ1-1, with 7 bases that match TRBD1. The length of the CDR3 is 15 residues. With 1 base clipped from V and 2 bases from J, the junction kept 4 bases outside the gene matches. Germline V gene lookup returns CDR1 SGHVS and CDR2 FNYEAQ. In DNA form, the CDR3 reads TGTGCCAGCAGCTTAGATGACAGGGCCAACACTGAAGCTTTCTTT. Protein product: CASSLDDRANTEAFF.